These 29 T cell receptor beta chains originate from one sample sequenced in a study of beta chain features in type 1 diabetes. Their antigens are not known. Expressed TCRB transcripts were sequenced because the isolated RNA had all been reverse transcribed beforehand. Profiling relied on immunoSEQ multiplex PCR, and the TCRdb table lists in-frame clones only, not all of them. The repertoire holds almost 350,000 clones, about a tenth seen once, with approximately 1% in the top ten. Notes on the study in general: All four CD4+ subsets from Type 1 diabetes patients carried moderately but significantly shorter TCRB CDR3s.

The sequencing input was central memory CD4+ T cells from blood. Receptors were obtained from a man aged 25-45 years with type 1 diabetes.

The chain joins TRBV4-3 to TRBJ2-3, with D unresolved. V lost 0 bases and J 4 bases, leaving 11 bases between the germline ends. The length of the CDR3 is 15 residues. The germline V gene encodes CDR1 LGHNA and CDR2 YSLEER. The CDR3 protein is CASSQDWAAADTQYF. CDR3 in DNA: TGCGCCAGCAGCCAAGATTGGGCGGCAGCAGATACGCAGTATTTT.

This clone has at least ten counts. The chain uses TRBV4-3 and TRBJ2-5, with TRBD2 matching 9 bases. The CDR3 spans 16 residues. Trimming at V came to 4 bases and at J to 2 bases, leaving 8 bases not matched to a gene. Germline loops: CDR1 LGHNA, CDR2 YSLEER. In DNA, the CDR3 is TGCGCCAGCAGCCCCTCGAGCGGGGGGATTCAAGAGACCCAGTACTTC. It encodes CASSPSSGGIQETQYF.

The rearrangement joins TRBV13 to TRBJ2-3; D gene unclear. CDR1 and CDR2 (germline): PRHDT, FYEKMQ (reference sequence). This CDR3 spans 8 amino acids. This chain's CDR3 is CGADTQYF. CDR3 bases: TGTGGCGCAGATACGCAGTATTTT. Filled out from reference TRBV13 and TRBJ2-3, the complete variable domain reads AAGVIQSPRHLIKEKRETATLKCYPIPRHDTVYWYQQGPGQDPQFLISFYEKMQSDKGSIPDRFSAQQFSDYHSELNMSSLELGDSALYFCGADTQYFGPGTRLTVL.

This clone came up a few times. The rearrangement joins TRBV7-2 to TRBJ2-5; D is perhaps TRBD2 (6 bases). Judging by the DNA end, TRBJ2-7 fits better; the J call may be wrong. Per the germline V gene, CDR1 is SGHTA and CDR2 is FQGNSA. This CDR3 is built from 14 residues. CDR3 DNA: TGTGCCAGCAGCCCCGGGACTCAATCCTACGAGCAGTACTTC. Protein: CASSPGTQSYEQYF.

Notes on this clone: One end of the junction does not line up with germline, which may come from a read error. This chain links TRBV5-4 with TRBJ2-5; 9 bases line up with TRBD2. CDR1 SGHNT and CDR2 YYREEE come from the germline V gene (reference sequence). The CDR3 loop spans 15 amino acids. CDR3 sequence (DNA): TGCGCCAGCAGCCAAGTCCTAGCGGGAAAAGAGACCCAGTACTTC. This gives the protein CASSQVLAGKETQYF.

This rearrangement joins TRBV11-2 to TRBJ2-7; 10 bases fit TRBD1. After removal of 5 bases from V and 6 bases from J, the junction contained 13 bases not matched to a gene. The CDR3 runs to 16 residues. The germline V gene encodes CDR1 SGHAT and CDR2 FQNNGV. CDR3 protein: CASSPRSGQGISEQYF. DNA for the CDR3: TGTGCCAGCAGCCCGAGGTCGGGACAGGGGATCTCCGAGCAGTACTTC.

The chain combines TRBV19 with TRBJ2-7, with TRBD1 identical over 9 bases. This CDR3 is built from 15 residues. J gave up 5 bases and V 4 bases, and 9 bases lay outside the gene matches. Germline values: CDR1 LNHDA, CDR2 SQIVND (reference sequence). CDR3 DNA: TGTGCCAGTAGTACCCGGGACAGGGACATCCACGAGCAGTACTTC. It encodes CASSTRDRDIHEQYF.

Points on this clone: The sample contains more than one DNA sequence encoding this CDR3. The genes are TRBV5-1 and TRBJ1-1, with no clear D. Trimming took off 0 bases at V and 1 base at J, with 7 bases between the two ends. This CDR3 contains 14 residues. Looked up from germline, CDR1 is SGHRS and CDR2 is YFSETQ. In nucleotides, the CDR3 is TGCGCCAGCAGCTTGGGGACGGGGAACACTGAAGCTTTCTTT. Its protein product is CASSLGTGNTEAFF.

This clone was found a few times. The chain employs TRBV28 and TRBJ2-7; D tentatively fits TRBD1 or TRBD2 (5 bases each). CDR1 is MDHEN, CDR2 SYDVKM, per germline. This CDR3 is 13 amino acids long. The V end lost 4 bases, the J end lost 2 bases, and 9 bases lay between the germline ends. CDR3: CASSSWDAYEQYF. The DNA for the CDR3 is TGTGCCAGCAGTTCGTGGGACGCCTACGAGCAGTACTTC. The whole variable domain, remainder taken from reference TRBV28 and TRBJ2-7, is DVKVTQSSRYLVKRTGEKVFLECVQDMDHENMFWYRQDPGLGLRLIYFSYDVKMKEKGDIPEGYSVSREKKERFSLILESASTNQTSMYLCASSSWDAYEQYFGPGTRLTVT.

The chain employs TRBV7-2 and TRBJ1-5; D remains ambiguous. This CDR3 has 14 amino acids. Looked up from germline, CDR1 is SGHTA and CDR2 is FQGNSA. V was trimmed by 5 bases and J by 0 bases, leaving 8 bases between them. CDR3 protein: CASSPDVSNQPQHF. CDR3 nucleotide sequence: TGTGCCAGCAGCCCGGACGTTAGCAATCAGCCCCAGCATTTT.

CDR3 sequence: CASSQDFQVWNTEAFF. In DNA form, the CDR3 reads TGCGCCAGCAGCCAAGATTTTCAGGTTTGGAACACTGAAGCTTTCTTT. J is TRBJ1-1 and V is TRBV4-3; unclear D gene. Per the germline V gene, CDR1 is LGHNA and CDR2 is YSLEER. V lost 0 bases and J 1 base, leaving 12 bases between the germline ends. CDR3 size: 16 residues.

CDR3 DNA sequence: TGTGCCAGCAGTCTCCGGGACTGGACTGAAGCTTTCTTT. Encoded protein: CASSLRDWTEAFF. This chain connects TRBV9 to TRBJ1-1; D is perhaps TRBD1 (5 bases). CDR1 and CDR2 from the germline V gene are SGDLS and YYNGEE. V was pared by 5 bases and J by 5 bases, with 13 bases between. The CDR3 spans 13 residues.

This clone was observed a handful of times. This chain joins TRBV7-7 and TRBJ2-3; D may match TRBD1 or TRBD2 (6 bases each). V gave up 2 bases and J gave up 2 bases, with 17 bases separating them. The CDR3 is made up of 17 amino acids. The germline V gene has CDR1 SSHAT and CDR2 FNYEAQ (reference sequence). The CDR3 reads CASSLSFYGGPTDTQYF. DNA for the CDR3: TGTGCCAGCAGCTTAAGTTTTTACGGGGGCCCCACAGATACGCAGTATTTT.

The CDR3 here is CASSLGVDSTDTQYF. Written as DNA, the CDR3 is TGTGCCAGCAGCTTGGGGGTTGATAGCACAGATACGCAGTATTTT. This sequence joins TRBV5-5 and TRBJ2-3, with no clear D. The CDR3 runs 15 residues. Trimming took 0 bases from V and 0 from J, leaving 8 bases between them. The V gene's germline CDR1 is SGHKS and CDR2 YYEKEE (reference sequence).

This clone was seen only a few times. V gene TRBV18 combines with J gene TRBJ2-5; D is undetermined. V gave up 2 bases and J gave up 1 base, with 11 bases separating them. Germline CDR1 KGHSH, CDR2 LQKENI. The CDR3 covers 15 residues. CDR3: CASSPFIDSQETQYF. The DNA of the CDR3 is TGTGCCAGCTCACCATTTATAGACTCCCAAGAGACCCAGTACTTC. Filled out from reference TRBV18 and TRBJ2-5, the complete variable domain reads NAGVMQNPRHLVRRRGQEARLRCSPMKGHSHVYWYRQLPEEGLKFMVYLQKENIIDESGMPKERFSAEFPKEGPSILRIQQVVRGDSAAYFCASSPFIDSQETQYFGPGTRLLVL.

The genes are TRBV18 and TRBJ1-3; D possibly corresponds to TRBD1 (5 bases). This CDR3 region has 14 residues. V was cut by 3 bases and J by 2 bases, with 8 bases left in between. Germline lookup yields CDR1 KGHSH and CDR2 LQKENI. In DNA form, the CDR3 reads TGTGCCAGCTCACCCCAGGGACCTGGAAACACCATATATTTT. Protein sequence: CASSPQGPGNTIYF.

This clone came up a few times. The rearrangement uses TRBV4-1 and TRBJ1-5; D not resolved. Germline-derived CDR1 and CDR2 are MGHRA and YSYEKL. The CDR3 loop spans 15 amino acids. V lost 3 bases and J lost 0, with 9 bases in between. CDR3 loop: CASSQTGNSNQPQHF. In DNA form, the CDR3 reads TGCGCCAGCAGCCAGACGGGGAATAGCAATCAGCCCCAGCATTTT.

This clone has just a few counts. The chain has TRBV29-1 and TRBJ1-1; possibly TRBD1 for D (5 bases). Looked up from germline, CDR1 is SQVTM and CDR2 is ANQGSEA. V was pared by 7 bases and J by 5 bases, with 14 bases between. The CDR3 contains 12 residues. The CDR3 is CSARQIGTEAFF. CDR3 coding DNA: TGCAGCGCTCGACAGATTGGGACTGAAGCTTTCTTT.

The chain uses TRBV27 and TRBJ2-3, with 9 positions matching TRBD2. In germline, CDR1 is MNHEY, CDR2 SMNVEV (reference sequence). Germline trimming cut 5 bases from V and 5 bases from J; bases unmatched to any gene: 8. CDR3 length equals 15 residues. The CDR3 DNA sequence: TGTGCCAGCAGTAAGACTAGCGGCGTTGGAGATACGCAGTATTTT. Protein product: CASSKTSGVGDTQYF.

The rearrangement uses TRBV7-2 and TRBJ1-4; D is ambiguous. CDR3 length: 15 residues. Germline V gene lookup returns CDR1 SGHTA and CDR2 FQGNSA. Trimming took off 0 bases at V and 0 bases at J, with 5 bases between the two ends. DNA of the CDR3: TGTGCCAGCAGCTTAGCGCAGTCAACTAATGAAAAACTGTTTTTT. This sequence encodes CASSLAQSTNEKLFF.

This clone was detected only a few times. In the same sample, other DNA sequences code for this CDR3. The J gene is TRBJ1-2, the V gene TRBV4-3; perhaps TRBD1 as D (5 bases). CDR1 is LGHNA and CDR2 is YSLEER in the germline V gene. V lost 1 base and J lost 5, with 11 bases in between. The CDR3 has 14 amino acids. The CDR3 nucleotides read TGCGCCAGCAGCCAAGGACAGACGAATTATGGCTACACCTTC. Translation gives CASSQGQTNYGYTF.

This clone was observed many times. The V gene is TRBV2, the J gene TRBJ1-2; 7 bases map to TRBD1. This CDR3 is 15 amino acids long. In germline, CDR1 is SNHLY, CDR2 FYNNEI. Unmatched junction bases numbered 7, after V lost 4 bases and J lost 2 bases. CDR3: CASSGPGQNNYGYTF. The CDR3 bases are TGTGCCAGCAGTGGACCGGGACAGAACAACTATGGCTACACCTTC.

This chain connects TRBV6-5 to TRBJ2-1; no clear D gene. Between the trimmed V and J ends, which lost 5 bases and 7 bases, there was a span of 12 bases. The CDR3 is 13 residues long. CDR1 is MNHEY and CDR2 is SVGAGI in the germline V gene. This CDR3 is CASSDQRRNEQFF. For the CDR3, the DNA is TGTGCCAGCAGTGACCAGCGAAGGAATGAGCAGTTCTTC.

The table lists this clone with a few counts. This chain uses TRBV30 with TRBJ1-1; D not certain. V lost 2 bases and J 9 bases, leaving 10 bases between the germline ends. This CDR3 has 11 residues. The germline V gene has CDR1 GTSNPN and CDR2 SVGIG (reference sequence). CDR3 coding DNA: TGTGCCTGGAGTACGGTCAGGAAAGCTTTCTTT. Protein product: CAWSTVRKAFF.

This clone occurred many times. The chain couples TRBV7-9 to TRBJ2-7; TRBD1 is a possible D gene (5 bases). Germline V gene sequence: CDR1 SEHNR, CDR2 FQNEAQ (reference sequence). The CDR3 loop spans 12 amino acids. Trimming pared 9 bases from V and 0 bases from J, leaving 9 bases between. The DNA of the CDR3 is TGTGCCAGTGAAACAGGCTCCTACGAGCAGTACTTC. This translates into CASETGSYEQYF.

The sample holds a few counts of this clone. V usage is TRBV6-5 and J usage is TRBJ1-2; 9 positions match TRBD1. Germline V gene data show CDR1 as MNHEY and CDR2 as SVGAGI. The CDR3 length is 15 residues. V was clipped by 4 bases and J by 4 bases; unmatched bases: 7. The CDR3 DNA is TGTGCCAGCAGTTTCCACAGGGGGCTGGGCTATGGCTACACCTTC. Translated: CASSFHRGLGYGYTF.

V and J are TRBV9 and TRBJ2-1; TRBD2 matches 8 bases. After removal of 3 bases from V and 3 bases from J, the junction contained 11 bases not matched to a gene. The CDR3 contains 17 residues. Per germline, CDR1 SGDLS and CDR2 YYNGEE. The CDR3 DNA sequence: TGTGCCAGCAGCGAGGCACCCTATGCGGGGGGCTACAATGAGCAGTTCTTC. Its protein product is CASSEAPYAGGYNEQFF.

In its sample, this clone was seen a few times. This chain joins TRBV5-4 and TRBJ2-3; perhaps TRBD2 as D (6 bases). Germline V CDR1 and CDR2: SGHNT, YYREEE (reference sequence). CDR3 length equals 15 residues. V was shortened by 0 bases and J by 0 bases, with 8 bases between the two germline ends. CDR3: CASSLGGESTDTQYF. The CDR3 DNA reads TGTGCCAGCAGCTTGGGGGGGGAGAGCACAGATACGCAGTATTTT.

CDR3 in amino acids: CASSLRPYTDGEKLFF. The DNA of the CDR3 is TGCGCCAGCAGCCTTCGCCCATACACCGACGGGGAAAAACTGTTTTTT. The V and J genes are TRBV4-3 and TRBJ1-4; D unclear. Germline values: CDR1 LGHNA, CDR2 YSLEER. The V end lost 4 bases, the J end lost 8 bases, and 20 bases lay between the germline ends. The CDR3 spans 16 residues.